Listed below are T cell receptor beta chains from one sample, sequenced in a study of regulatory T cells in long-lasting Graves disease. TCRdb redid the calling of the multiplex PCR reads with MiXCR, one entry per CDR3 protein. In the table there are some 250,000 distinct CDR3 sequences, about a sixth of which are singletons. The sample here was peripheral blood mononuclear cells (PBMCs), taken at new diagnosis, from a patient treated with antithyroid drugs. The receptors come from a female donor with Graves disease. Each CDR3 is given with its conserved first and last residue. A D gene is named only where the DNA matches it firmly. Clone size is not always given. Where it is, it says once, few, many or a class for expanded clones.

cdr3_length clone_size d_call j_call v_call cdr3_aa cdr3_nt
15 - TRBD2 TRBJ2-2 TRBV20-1 CSAGGSGSSTGELFF TGCAGTGCTGGAGGGAGCGGGAGTAGTACCGGGGAGCTGTTTTTT
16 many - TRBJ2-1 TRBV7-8 CASTRNAAIAGNEQFF TGTGCCAGCACCCGAAACGCCGCTATAGCCGGGAATGAGCAGTTCTTC
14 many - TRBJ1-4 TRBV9 CASSANRVDEKLFF TGTGCCAGCAGCGCTAACAGGGTGGATGAAAAACTGTTTTTT
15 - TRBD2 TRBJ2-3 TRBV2 CASGPSGSSTDTQYF TGTGCCAGCGGACCTAGCGGGAGTAGCACAGATACGCAGTATTTT
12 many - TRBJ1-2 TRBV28 CASSKGGYGYTF TGTGCCAGCAGTAAGGGAGGGTATGGCTACACCTTC
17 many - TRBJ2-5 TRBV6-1 CASRRYPPGLGQWTQYF TGTGCCAGCAGACGTTACCCCCCCGGACTCGGCCAGTGGACCCAGTACTTC
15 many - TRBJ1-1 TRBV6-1 CASFKRGWVDTEAFF TGTGCCAGCTTTAAAAGGGGCTGGGTCGACACTGAAGCTTTCTTT
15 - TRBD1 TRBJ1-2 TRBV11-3 CASSIKGQQAYGYTF TGTGCCAGCAGCATTAAGGGACAGCAAGCCTATGGCTACACCTTC
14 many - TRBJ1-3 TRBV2 CASSEGHPGNTIYF TGTGCCAGCAGTGAAGGGCATCCGGGAAACACCATATATTTT
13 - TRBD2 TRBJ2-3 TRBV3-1 CASSHVGGDTQYF TGTGCCAGCAGCCACGTGGGGGGGGATACGCAGTATTTT
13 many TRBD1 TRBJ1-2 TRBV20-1 CSATRQGYGGYTF TGCAGTGCTACCCGACAGGGCTATGGGGGCTACACCTTC
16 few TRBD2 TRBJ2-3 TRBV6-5 CASSYRGRASTDTQYF TGTGCCAGCAGTTACCGTGGGAGGGCGTCCACAGATACGCAGTATTTT
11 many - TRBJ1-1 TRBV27 CASVKSIEAFF TGTGCCAGCGTCAAGTCGATTGAAGCTTTCTTT
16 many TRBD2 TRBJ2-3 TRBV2 CASSEGAGGYTDTQYF TGTGCCAGCAGTGAGGGAGCGGGAGGGTACACAGATACGCAGTATTTT
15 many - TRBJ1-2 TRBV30 CAWSVFGSPNYGYTF TGTGCCTGGAGTGTATTCGGCTCGCCTAACTATGGCTACACCTTC
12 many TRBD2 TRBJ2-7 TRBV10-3 CATTSGSYEQYF TGTGCCACGACTAGCGGCTCCTACGAGCAGTACTTC
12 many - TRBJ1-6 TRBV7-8 CASSNSNSPLHF TGTGCCAGCAGCAATAGTAATTCACCCCTCCACTTT
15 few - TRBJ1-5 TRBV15 CATSRDLGFEQPQHF TGTGCCACCAGCAGAGATTTGGGGTTTGAACAGCCCCAGCATTTT